This T cell receptor (beta chain) was recorded in a study of T cell responses to AZD1222 COVID-19 vaccine. Overall study results and limits: Along spike, vaccine-associated CD4 TCRs were found throughout, with dominance at 160-218 and 743-854.

Trimming took off 5 bases at V and 3 bases at J, with 11 bases between the two ends. This CDR3 region has 13 residues. CDR1 and CDR2 from the germline V gene are SGHRS and YFSETQ. The repertoire was sequenced with immunoSEQ multiplex PCR; TCRdb's copy has only in-frame clones and lacks some. The table lists around 100,000 clones, about 86% of them singletons. As to this clone: Its matching antigen is unknown. Other DNA sequences in this sample translate to the same CDR3.

The source is an adult in good health. Source: peripheral blood, taken on day 0 of AZD1222 vaccination. This chain links TRBV5-1 with TRBJ1-1; D possibly corresponds to TRBD1 (6 bases). The CDR3 DNA is TGCGCCAGCAGTTTAGGGGGGGACACTGAAGCTTTCTTT. It specifies CASSLGGDTEAFF.